These 4 T cell receptor beta chains were sequenced from one sample in a study of blood T cell repertoires in COVID-19. The data were produced by immunoSEQ multiplex PCR, yet TCRdb's version contains in-frame clones alone and is incomplete. The table has a few hundred thousand clones, approximately 86% seen once. Sequenced: PBMCs or T cells enriched from blood (not recorded which). The source of these receptors is a woman aged 25 to 39 who had been exposed to COVID-19.

This rearrangement joins TRBV23-1 to TRBJ1-2; D call uncertain. TRBV23-1 is filed as an ORF, its function uncertain. V lost 3 bases and J lost 3, with 17 bases in between. This CDR3 contains 16 residues. CDR3 protein: CASSHQTRPKYYGYTF. DNA for the CDR3: TGCGCCAGCAGTCACCAGACGAGGCCCAAGTACTATGGCTACACCTTC.

This clone showed up just once. The chain joins TRBV29-1 to TRBJ1-1, with D perhaps matching TRBD1 (6 bases). Germline loops: CDR1 SQVTM, CDR2 ANQGSEA. There are 14 residues in the CDR3. The germline V and J ends were trimmed by 4 bases and 0 bases, with 12 bases remaining between them. This CDR3 reads CSVVVGGLNTEAFF. In DNA, the CDR3 is TGCAGCGTTGTGGTAGGGGGTTTGAACACTGAAGCTTTCTTT.

This chain uses TRBV3-1 (or the pseudogene TRBV3-2) with TRBJ1-2; a weak D match, TRBD1 (6 bases). CDR3 length: 13 residues. With 1 base removed from V and 7 bases from J, the gap between germline ends came to 10 bases. CDR1 and CDR2 from the germline V gene are LGHDT and YNNKEL (reference sequence). DNA for the CDR3: TGTGCCAGCAGCCAAGCTAGGACAGCTGGCTACACCTTC. Protein sequence: CASSQARTAGYTF.

The CDR3 coding sequence is TGTGCCAGTAGTATAGACAGGGCTTCCTACGAGCAGTACTTC. Protein sequence: CASSIDRASYEQYF. V gene TRBV19 combines with J gene TRBJ2-7; possibly TRBD1 for D (5 bases). The CDR3 runs to 14 residues. Germline CDR1 reads LNHDA; CDR2 reads SQIVND (reference sequence). The V gene lost 0 bases and the J gene lost 1 base, with 7 bases spanning the gap.